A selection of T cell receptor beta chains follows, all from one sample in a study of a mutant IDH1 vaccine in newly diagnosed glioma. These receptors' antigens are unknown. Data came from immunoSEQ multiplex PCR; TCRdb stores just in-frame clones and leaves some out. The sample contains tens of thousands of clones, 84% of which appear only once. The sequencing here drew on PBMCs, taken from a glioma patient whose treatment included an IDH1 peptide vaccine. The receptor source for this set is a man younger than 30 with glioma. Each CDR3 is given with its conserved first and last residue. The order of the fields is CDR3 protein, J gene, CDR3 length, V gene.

CASSPERGLGTGELFF | TRBJ2-2 | 16 | TRBV28
CAWLKQGAVGANVLTF | TRBJ2-6 | 16 | TRBV30
CATRSGGYSNQPQHF | TRBJ1-5 | 15 | TRBV10-3
CASSVSNRVETQYF | TRBJ2-5 | 14 | TRBV9
CAWSVIQDEAFF | TRBJ1-1 | 12 | TRBV30
CASSRGRLVYGGYTF | TRBJ1-2 | 15 | TRBV5-6
CASSEGRGWIDEQYF | TRBJ2-7 | 15 | TRBV25-1
CASGLATGGVPYEQYF | TRBJ2-7 | 16 | TRBV12-5
CASSPLGSEQYF | TRBJ2-7 | 12 | TRBV5-6
CASSDREFQPQHF | TRBJ1-5 | 13 | TRBV6-1
CASSTQGAYGYTF | TRBJ1-2 | 13 | TRBV6-5
CASSVAGQGRSEQFF | TRBJ2-1 | 15 | TRBV9
CASSPRGGNTEAFF | TRBJ1-1 | 14 | TRBV2
CASSQTPAQGRQYGYTF | TRBJ1-2 | 17 | TRBV4-1
CAWSYQGHYTDTQYF | TRBJ2-3 | 15 | TRBV30
CASSLGTGGAFF | TRBJ1-1 | 12 | TRBV7-9
CASREQTNTEAFF | TRBJ1-1 | 13 | TRBV11-2
CASSDFGDLPTDTQYF | TRBJ2-3 | 16 | TRBV2
CSVAGTESEAFF | TRBJ1-1 | 12 | TRBV29-1
CASSLGDRGRGTEAFF | TRBJ1-1 | 16 | TRBV5-1
CATSSGSTGPLEGYTF | TRBJ1-2 | 16 | TRBV15
CASSLRGPYEQYF | TRBJ2-7 | 13 | TRBV27
CASSWTGVGTGELFF | TRBJ2-2 | 15 | TRBV6-5
CAWSVRDRGFSYEQYF | TRBJ2-7 | 16 | TRBV30
CASSQGAASDTQYF | TRBJ2-3 | 14 | TRBV18
CASSEGGRHLHF | TRBJ1-6 | 12 | TRBV2
CATRQGQTDTQYF | TRBJ2-3 | 13 | TRBV5-1
CASSYVTPPRFEAFF | TRBJ1-1 | 15 | TRBV6-5
CASSLVWLAGPRSAEQFF | TRBJ2-1 | 18 | TRBV7-8
CASRLLQGNTGELFF | TRBJ2-2 | 15 | TRBV27
CASSLLHRGLTF | TRBJ1-2 | 12 | TRBV13
CASSQDGTPFGYGYTF | TRBJ1-2 | 16 | TRBV4-3
CASSLTGGTEAFF | TRBJ1-1 | 13 | TRBV11-2
CASSFFTGGYEQYF | TRBJ2-7 | 14 | TRBV7-8
CASSERAGGIRETQYF | TRBJ2-5 | 16 | TRBV6-1
CASAGTSPNYGYTF | TRBJ1-2 | 14 | TRBV2
CASSILHTVGEQYF | TRBJ2-7 | 14 | TRBV19
CASLGAPTASGNTIYF | TRBJ1-3 | 16 | TRBV25-1
CASSPGSYYEQYF | TRBJ2-7 | 13 | TRBV18
CASSYGTSAQETQYF | TRBJ2-5 | 15 | TRBV5-8
CASSLDGPNTEAFF | TRBJ1-1 | 14 | TRBV7-9
CATSISLAVNTEAFF | TRBJ1-1 | 15 | TRBV15